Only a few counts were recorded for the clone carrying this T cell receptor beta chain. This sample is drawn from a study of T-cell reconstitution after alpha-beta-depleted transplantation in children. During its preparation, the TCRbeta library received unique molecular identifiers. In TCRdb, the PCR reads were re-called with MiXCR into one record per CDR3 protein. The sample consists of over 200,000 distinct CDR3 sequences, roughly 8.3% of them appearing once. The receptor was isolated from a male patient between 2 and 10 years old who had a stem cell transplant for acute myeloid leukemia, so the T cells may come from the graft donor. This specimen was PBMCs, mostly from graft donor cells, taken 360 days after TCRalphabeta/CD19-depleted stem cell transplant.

Written as DNA, the CDR3 is TGCGCCAGCAGCCAAGATGGGCAGGGGAACACTGAAGCTTTCTTT. This gives the protein CASSQDGQGNTEAFF. The chain combines TRBV4-3 with TRBJ1-1, with D possibly matching TRBD1 (5 bases). CDR3 length equals 15 residues. Germline CDR1 and CDR2: LGHNA and YSLEER. With 0 bases removed from V and 1 base from J, the gap between germline ends came to 9 bases.